This T cell receptor (beta chain) was documented in a study of CD8 T cells in ankylosing spondylitis. Study results and limitations: Disease-associated clones were reportedly significantly overrepresented in matched ankylosing spondylitis synovial fluid. Ankylosing spondylitis blood appeared to be characterized by a TCR beta motif of roughly eight highly homologous variants.

Generation of TCR beta libraries employed quantitative 5'-RACE incorporating molecular barcodes. TCRdb fed the 5' RACE reads into MiXCR, producing one record per CDR3 protein. The sample has tens of thousands of distinct CDR3 sequences, approximately 6% seen once. This clonotype was detected ten times or more. The antigen is not known. This CDR3 has 13 residues. The germline gives CDR1 SGHAT, CDR2 FQDESV (reference sequence). The V gene lost 6 bases and the J gene lost 6 bases, with 15 bases spanning the gap. The sample comprised synovial fluid, either unsorted or a sorted T cell fraction (not recorded which). The TCR was taken from a male donor with ankylosing spondylitis. V and J are TRBV11-1 and TRBJ2-7; perhaps TRBD1 as D (6 bases). The CDR3 reads CASSSHRGGEQYF. CDR3 DNA: TGTGCCAGCAGTTCCCACCGAGGGGGCGAGCAGTACTTC.